The TCR beta chain under discussion was sequenced for a study of cytomegalovirus exposure and HLA in healthy donors. The germline V gene encodes CDR1 SNHLY and CDR2 FYNNEI. Between the trimmed V and J ends, which lost 4 bases and 2 bases, there was a span of 17 bases. The CDR3 is 16 amino acids. Both 60 Vbeta primers and 13 Jbeta primers went into the PCR. The table came from immunoSEQ multiplex PCR; TCRdb's copy has only in-frame clones and leaves some out. This table has 250,000 to 350,000 clones, roughly 85% appearing once. Donors were ostensibly healthy at sampling, although undocumented immune exposures were probable.

The receptor was isolated from a man aged 40-50 years in good health and CMV-seropositive. J is TRBJ1-2 and V is TRBV2; tentative D call: TRBD1 (6 bases). Sequencing used PBMCs. This CDR3 is CASSAAGARGNYGYTF. The DNA of the CDR3 is TGTGCCAGCAGTGCAGCGGGGGCCCGAGGAAACTATGGCTACACCTTC.